The 8 T cell receptor beta chains given below trace back to one sample, sequenced in a study of T-cell reconstitution after alpha-beta-depleted transplantation in children. Preparation of the TCRbeta library was carried out with unique molecular identifiers. Each CDR3 protein is one row after TCRdb ran MiXCR on the PCR reads. Of about 72,000 distinct CDR3 sequences listed, about 6.7% are singletons. This specimen consisted of PBMCs from the stem cell graft donor, obtained from the stem cell graft. Source of these receptors: a human donor who donated a stem cell graft to a child with acute lymphoblastic leukemia.

This clonotype was seen repeatedly, ten times or more. The CDR3 loop is CSVVRTGELFF. CDR3 nucleotide sequence: TGCAGCGTTGTCAGGACCGGGGAGCTGTTTTTT. This chain joins TRBV29-1 and TRBJ2-2; D unresolved. CDR3 length: 11 residues. V was pared by 4 bases and J by 5 bases, with 5 bases between. Germline assignment: CDR1 SQVTM and CDR2 ANQGSEA.

V is TRBV4-3 and J is TRBJ2-3; 9 nucleotides match TRBD1. This CDR3 comprises 17 residues. V lost 4 bases, J lost 3 bases, and 11 bases stayed unmatched. In germline, CDR1 is LGHNA, CDR2 YSLEER. CDR3 sequence reads: CASSRYIGTGRTDTQYF. The DNA for the CDR3 is TGCGCCAGCAGCCGATACATCGGGACAGGGCGGACAGATACGCAGTATTTT.

This clonotype was found many times. The chain joins TRBV27 to TRBJ2-2; TRBD2 matches 10 bases. The trim removed 0 bases at V and 4 bases at J, leaving 5 bases unmatched. The CDR3 is 17 amino acids. Germline assignment: CDR1 MNHEY and CDR2 SMNVEV (reference sequence). CDR3 in DNA: TGTGCCAGCAGTTTATCGTCTAGCGGGGGTCCCACCGGGGAGCTGTTTTTT. Protein sequence: CASSLSSSGGPTGELFF.

This clonotype was picked up many times. This chain connects TRBV20-1 to TRBJ1-1; no clear D gene. The V end was cut by 2 bases, the J end by 1 base, with 8 bases between. Germline V lookup: CDR1 DFQATT, CDR2 SNEGSKA (reference sequence). There are 13 residues in the CDR3. CDR3 nucleotides: TGCAGTGCTAGACCTCAGAGGAACACTGAAGCTTTCTTT. As protein: CSARPQRNTEAFF.

Ten or more counts support this clonotype. J is TRBJ1-5 and V is TRBV7-9; 9 nucleotides agree with TRBD1. Germline V gives CDR1 SEHNR, CDR2 FQNEAQ (reference sequence). The CDR3 sequence is 16 residues long. V shed 5 bases, J shed 1 base, and the junction held 6 bases outside the gene matches. The CDR3 region has the DNA TGTGCCAGCAGCCCTAGCGACAGGGGGAGCAATCAGCCCCAGCATTTT. Amino acids: CASSPSDRGSNQPQHF.

This clonotype came up many times. The chain links TRBV12-3 or TRBV12-4 to TRBJ1-1; tentatively, D is TRBD1 (6 bases). Deletions cut 5 bases from V and 7 bases from J, with 17 bases between. This CDR3 has 14 amino acids. The chain's CDR3 is CASSLTGTQSEAFF. The CDR3 nucleotides read TGTGCCAGCAGTCTGACCGGGACACAAAGTGAAGCTTTCTTT.

This clonotype occurred a few times. The chain couples TRBV29-1 to TRBJ2-5, with D uncertain. This CDR3 is built from 11 residues. Trimming pared 4 bases from V and 4 bases from J, leaving 7 bases between. The germline gives CDR1 SQVTM, CDR2 ANQGSEA. CDR3 loop: CSVVPGETQYF. As DNA, the CDR3 is TGCAGCGTTGTTCCGGGAGAGACCCAGTACTTC.

This clonotype was recorded many times. V usage is TRBV5-1 and J usage is TRBJ2-3; TRBD2 matches 12 bases. Trimming cost V 4 bases and J 4 bases; bases outside gene matches: 4. Per germline, CDR1 SGHRS and CDR2 YFSETQ. The CDR3 is 15 amino acids. The CDR3 DNA sequence: TGCGCCAGCAGCGAGACTAGCGGGAGTGCAGATACGCAGTATTTT. It is translated as CASSETSGSADTQYF.